This TCR beta chain was identified in a study of T cells expressing NK-cell markers (dated by TCRdb to between 2020 and 2021). Background on the whole study: TCR beta-chain repertoires were profiled in sorted CD3+CD56+NKG2C+, CD3+CD56+NKG2C- and CD3+CD56-NKG2C+ T-cell subsets from roughly eight donors. Randomly selected healthy volunteers, three men and five women, were used as the eight sequenced donors. Among the eight sequenced donors, seven were HCMV-seropositive and one was HCMV-seronegative. The libraries were sequenced on Illumina HiSeq 2000/2500, MiSeq or NextSeq, producing 2 x 150 bp reads. Results and caveats for the whole study, not just this receptor: In more than five donors, the dominant CD3+CD56+NKG2C+ clonotypes were found to rank among the top 10 CD8+ clonotypes and to make up about 1.0-7.5% of CD8+ T cells. Whether the expanded NKG2C-expressing T cell clones were specific for HCMV antigens was left unclear. Those dominant clonotypes were again the most abundant among CD3+CD56-NKG2C+ cells in a few donors, at about 28.3-60.1%.

Instrument on record: Illumina HiSeq 2000. 5'RACE template switching, by which a universal primer site and unique molecular identifiers were added, was used to make TCR beta cDNA libraries. cDNA synthesis was primed from the TCR beta constant segment and was followed by two successive PCR amplification steps. From the authors' description of their analysis: MIGEC was used to demultiplex reads and group the reads by UMI, and MiTCR was used to assemble and quantify clonotypes. To exclude erroneous sequences, only TCR cDNA sequences supported by at least two reads were retained. The tcR package was used for downstream repertoire analysis, and clonotypes were matched across fractions by CDR3 nucleotide sequence plus V segment. VDJmatch was used to annotate antigen specificity against VDJdb, with one amino acid substitution allowed in CDR3. The reads went through TCRdb reprocessing, and each CDR3 protein sequence gets one entry with no DNA. In this record, the V and J calls reflect TCRdb's handling and not the investigators' own analysis. This sample's table carries 300,000 or so distinct CDR3 sequences. Around 4% of the sample comes from the top ten.

Looking up the germline V gene yields CDR1 MNHEY and CDR2 SVGAGI. The CDR3 holds 11 amino acids from the cysteine to the phenylalanine. The record lacks a DNA sequence. Concerning this clonotype itself: Its recognized antigen is unknown.

A commercial ELISA kit detecting HCMV-specific IgG in serum was used to determine HCMV serostatus. Peripheral blood mononuclear cells were isolated from blood by Ficoll density gradient centrifugation. The sequence is built from TRBV6-5 and TRBJ1-1; TCRdb returns TRBD1, unconfirmable since there is no DNA. The sequenced sample was blood T cells: a sorted CD56 or NKG2C T cell subset, CD4+ or CD8+ T cells, or bulk PBMC T cells (not recorded which). This clonotype was sampled from a woman between 18 and 70 years old in good health. CDR3 loop: CASSRSGTAFF.